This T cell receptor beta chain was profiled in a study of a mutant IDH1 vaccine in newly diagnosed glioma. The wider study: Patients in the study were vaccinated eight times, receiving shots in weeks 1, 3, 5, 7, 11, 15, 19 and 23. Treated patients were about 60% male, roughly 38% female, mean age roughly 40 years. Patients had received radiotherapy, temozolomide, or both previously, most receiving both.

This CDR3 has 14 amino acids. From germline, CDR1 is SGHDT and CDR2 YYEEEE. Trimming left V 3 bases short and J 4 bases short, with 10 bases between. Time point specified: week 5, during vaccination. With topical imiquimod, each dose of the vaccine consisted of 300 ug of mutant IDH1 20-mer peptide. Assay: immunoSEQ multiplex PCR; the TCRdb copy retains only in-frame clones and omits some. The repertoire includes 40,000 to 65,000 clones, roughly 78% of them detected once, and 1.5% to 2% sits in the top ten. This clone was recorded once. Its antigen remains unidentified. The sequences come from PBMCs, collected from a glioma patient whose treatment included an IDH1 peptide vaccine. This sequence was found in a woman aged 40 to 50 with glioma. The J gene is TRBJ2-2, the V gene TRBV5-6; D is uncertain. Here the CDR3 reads CASSSVLLTGELFF. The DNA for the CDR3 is TGTGCCAGCAGCTCAGTGTTGCTCACCGGGGAGCTGTTTTTT.